The entry below describes one T cell receptor (beta chain). This clonotype has a count of ten or more. No cognate antigen has been identified for it. Within one base of it there is no much larger clone, and no base qualities were kept. The entry originates in a study of T cells in Graves' hyperthyroidism and ophthalmopathy (dated 2019 in TCRdb). Concerning the study at large: Peripheral blood samples were taken at the time of initial diagnosis, prior to any treatment. A discovery cohort of roughly 100 patients, 43 with Graves' ophthalmopathy and over 55 with stable Graves' hyperthyroidism, was used to find distinguishing TCR V-J signatures. Prospective prediction of ophthalmopathy was tested in an independent validation cohort of fewer than 20 hyperthyroidism patients and 17 patients who later progressed to ophthalmopathy. The approximately 90 discovery patients were divided at random into training and test sets in a 7:3 ratio. The study also compared thyroid tissue and blood T-cell repertoires from about six Graves' hyperthyroidism patients. After sampling, hyperthyroidism patients received methimazole starting at 30 mg daily, and ophthalmopathy patients received high-dose intravenous methylprednisolone. The paper describes TCR Vbeta CDR3 sequencing of around 140 peripheral blood samples, made up of 43 ophthalmopathy patients, 70 to 80 hyperthyroidism patients and about 17 progressor patients. What the study reported, not specific to this receptor: Blood samples also contained most of the expanded thyroid clonotypes (frequency above 0.001), which suggests that blood repertoires may reflect thyroid immune responses. During validation, the model predicted progression to ophthalmopathy a median of around 7 months ahead of onset, with 70.59% sensitivity and around 72% specificity. No statistical method was used to fix the sample size in advance, and group allocation was not hidden from the investigators. Ophthalmopathy was separated from stable hyperthyroidism by a 13 V-J signature model, with about 88% sensitivity and about 81% specificity obtained in cross-validation and 80%/75% obtained in testing.

In the germline V gene, CDR1 corresponds to SGHRS and CDR2 to YFSETQ. Its CDR3 holds 16 amino acids, cysteine through phenylalanine. This entry keeps only the CDR3 DNA: 48 bases, framed from base 1. The trim is 0 bases for V and 0 bases for J, with a gap of 9 bases between the germline ends. Ophthalmopathy patients had moderately to severely active disease, Clinical Activity Score of at least 3, NOSPECS grade of at least 4, and duration under 3 months. Patients with uncontrolled infections, other autoimmune diseases, pregnancy or lactation were excluded. Diagnoses relied on clinical symptoms, serum thyroxine and TRAb, thyroid ultrasound and orbital computed tomography. PBMCs were isolated from about 10 ml of fresh peripheral blood by Ficoll-Paque density gradient centrifugation. Total RNA was extracted with Trizol reagent, and quality was checked on an Agilent 2100 Bioanalyzer. TCR beta CDR3 regions were amplified from RNA transcripts. A first-round RT-PCR of the TCR CDR3 used the HTBI primer set with the Qiagen OneStep RT-PCR kit. The libraries were constructed in a second round of multiplex PCR and then size-selected and purified. Sequencing of the libraries was done on an Illumina HiSeq2000 using paired-end 100 bp reads. As for the original processing: SOAPnuke was used to process the raw data, throwing out any read that contained adapters or uncalled bases, had a mean Phred below 15, or lacked an exact constant-primer or identifier match. High-quality paired reads were merged with COPE v1.2.5, and unique nucleotide sequences were defined as clonotypes. MiTCR v1.1 was used to align the clonotypes against IMGT TRBV, TRBD and TRBJ reference segments. The analysis was restricted to V-J combinations with a frequency above 0.0001, which together covered 98% to 99.2% of the repertoires. A TCS score was defined as the ratio between F50 (clonal expansion) and ExV (chaos), using BLOSUM62-based TCRdist between CDR3 peptides within each V-J. Welch's t-statistics and random forest reduced some 510 V-J features to 13, which were used in a naive Bayes classifier (R e1071). Clones were called with MiXCR by TCRdb after fastp trimmed the public reads at Q25, and only in-frame beta chains were retained. For every CDR3 protein sequence, its rows merge into one entry that carries the most common genes and DNA. None of the V and J calls come from the authors' own analysis; TCRdb made them. Across this sample there are 700,000 or so distinct CDR3 sequences, with approximately 15% seen only once. The ten largest clonotypes hold under 15% of the sample.

Sequences were obtained from blood. Rearrangement joined TRBV5-1 to TRBJ2-2; the D gene is not confidently resolved. The TCR comes from a woman aged 50 to 65 with Graves' ophthalmopathy. The bases read TGCGCCAGCAGCTTGGATCCAGCAACGAACACCGGGGAGCTGTTTTTT. This codes for CASSLDPATNTGELFF.